The 26 T cell receptor beta chains below all came from one sample that was sequenced in a study of T cells in Graves' hyperthyroidism and ophthalmopathy. The TCR beta CDR3 regions underwent amplification using RNA transcripts as the source. The HTBI primer set was used in a first-round RT-PCR of the TCR CDR3. TCRdb itself ran the multiplex PCR reads through MiXCR, one entry per CDR3 protein. Of some 650,000 distinct CDR3 sequences listed, more than 15% were seen once; the top ten hold roughly 3.3%. The sequencing input was blood. These receptors all stem from a woman aged 40-49 years with Graves' ophthalmopathy.

This clonotype was seen many times. The chain couples TRBV11-2 to TRBJ1-1, with TRBD1 matching over 9 bases. V lost 3 bases to trimming and J lost 3 bases; unmatched junction nucleotides: 8. The CDR3 runs to 16 residues. Per germline, CDR1 SGHAT and CDR2 FQNNGV. The CDR3 loop reads CASSFDGQGLYTEAFF. In DNA form, the CDR3 reads TGTGCCAGCAGCTTTGACGGACAGGGGCTTTACACTGAAGCTTTCTTT.

J is TRBJ2-5 and V is TRBV2, with TRBD2 matching over 7 bases. The CDR3 has 16 amino acids. Unmatched junction bases numbered 13, after V lost 5 bases and J lost 4 bases. Germline V gene data show CDR1 as SNHLY and CDR2 as FYNNEI. The CDR3 DNA is TGTGCCAGCAGTTATGGTGGCGGGGGTGGTATAGAGACCCAGTACTTC. Its translation: CASSYGGGGGIETQYF.

This clonotype was counted only a few times. The rearrangement joins TRBV9 to TRBJ2-2; 9 positions match TRBD1. The CDR3 totals 19 residues. J was trimmed by 4 bases and V by 4 bases; bases with no gene match: 17. Germline values: CDR1 SGDLS, CDR2 YYNGEE. CDR3 coding DNA: TGTGCCAGCAGCAACTCACAGGGGGCGTCTCTACAGACCACCGGGGAGCTGTTTTTT. Residues: CASSNSQGASLQTTGELFF.

This chain links TRBV5-1 with TRBJ2-2, with D perhaps matching TRBD1 (6 bases). CDR1 and CDR2 (germline): SGHRS, YFSETQ. V gave up 4 bases and J gave up 4 bases, with 11 bases separating them. CDR3 length: 14 amino acids. The CDR3 is CASSPRDTTGELFF. CDR3 sequence (DNA): TGCGCCAGCAGCCCTCGGGACACCACCGGGGAGCTGTTTTTT.

This clonotype was counted at least ten times. This chain uses TRBV20-1 with TRBJ2-1, with 7 bases lining up with TRBD2. The CDR3 has 17 residues. The germline CDR1 and CDR2 sequences are DFQATT and SNEGSKA (reference sequence). The ends lost 2 bases at V and 7 bases at J; junction bases unmatched: 17. Written as DNA, the CDR3 is TGCAGTGCTAGACTGCGGGCGGCGGGAGAAGGATTTAATGAGCAGTTCTTC. It translates to CSARLRAAGEGFNEQFF.

This clonotype was seen ten or more times. The chain recombines TRBV28 with TRBJ1-1; D is possibly TRBD1 (5 bases). Germline V CDR1 and CDR2: MDHEN, SYDVKM. Trimming removed 6 bases at V and 4 bases at J, with 21 bases between. This CDR3 region has 16 residues. CDR3 sequence: CASSLSTGVLSTEAFF. As DNA, the CDR3 is TGTGCCAGCAGCCTCTCCACAGGAGTCCTGAGCACTGAAGCTTTCTTT.

The J gene is TRBJ2-7, the V gene TRBV30; TRBD2 agrees at 13 bases. The CDR3 has 16 amino acids. Germline CDR1 and CDR2: GTSNPN and SVGIG (reference sequence). Trimming at V came to 3 bases and at J to 3 bases, leaving 8 bases not matched to a gene. DNA of the CDR3: TGTGCCTGGAGATATCTCGGGACTAGCGGGAACTACGAGCAGTACTTC. Its protein product is CAWRYLGTSGNYEQYF.

This chain connects TRBV7-9 to TRBJ2-1; TRBD2 agrees at 8 bases. Germline lookup yields CDR1 SEHNR and CDR2 FQNEAQ (reference sequence). The V gene end was trimmed by 5 bases and the J gene end by 3 bases; junction bases not matched to a gene: 18. This CDR3 contains 19 residues. The CDR3 is CASSRLAGRGRAVYNEQFF. For the CDR3, the DNA is TGTGCCAGCAGCCGCCTAGCGGGTCGAGGGAGGGCTGTCTACAATGAGCAGTTCTTC.

The table lists this clonotype with a few counts. The DNA is left out, because the CDR3 cannot be placed on it with certainty; the CDR3 is given as TCRdb lists it. The chain recombines TRBV10-1 with TRBJ1-4; the D call in the table, TRBD1, was not verified against the DNA. Germline values: CDR1 WNHNN, CDR2 SYGVQD (reference sequence). The CDR3 is 20 amino acids long, termini counted. CDR3 sequence: CARRDPANEKLFFRPEKLFF.

In this sample, this clonotype turned up many times. The chain carries TRBV2 and TRBJ1-2; D gene ambiguous. CDR3 length: 12 residues. V dropped 8 bases and J dropped 4 bases, with 11 bases sitting between them. Germline V lookup: CDR1 SNHLY, CDR2 FYNNEI. CDR3 protein: CASSRVPYGYTF. The DNA for the CDR3 is TGTGCCAGCTCCAGAGTTCCCTATGGCTACACCTTC.

A remark on this clonotype: With a much larger clone just one base away, this may be a read error. The rearrangement joins TRBV27 to TRBJ1-2; D gene unclear. CDR1 and CDR2 from the germline V gene are MNHEY and SMNVEV (reference sequence). V lost 4 bases and J 7 bases, leaving 16 bases between the germline ends. The CDR3 is 14 residues long. This chain's CDR3 is CASSSSPRTCGYTF. CDR3 DNA sequence: TGTGCCAGCAGTTCCTCGCCCAGGACCTGTGGCTACACCTTC.

Comments on this clonotype: One junction end disagrees with the germline gene, perhaps due to a read error. V usage is TRBV4-1 and J usage is TRBJ1-5; tentative D call: TRBD1 (5 bases). Germline CDR1 MGHRA, CDR2 YSYEKL. This CDR3 is built from 16 residues. CDR3 nucleotides: TGCGCCAGCAGCCAAGACGGCAGGGATAGCGATCAGCCCCAGCATTTT. Translated, it gives CASSQDGRDSDQPQHF.

CDR3 amino acids: CATSSSFQADTQYF. CDR3 sequence (DNA): TGTGCCACCAGCTCTAGCTTTCAGGCAGATACGCAGTATTTT. The gene calls are TRBV24-1 and TRBJ2-3; a possible D gene is TRBD2 (5 bases). Trimming took 7 bases from V and 4 from J, leaving 14 bases between them. CDR1 and CDR2 from the germline V gene are KGHDR and SFDVKD. The CDR3 is 14 residues long.

This clonotype was counted at least ten times. The chain carries TRBV5-6 and TRBJ1-4, with D unresolved. Trimming took 4 bases from V and 7 from J, leaving 11 bases between them. The CDR3 is 13 residues long. In germline, CDR1 is SGHDT, CDR2 YYEEEE. CDR3 protein: CASSLRSIEKLFF. The CDR3 region has the DNA TGTGCCAGCAGCCTCCGTAGTATTGAAAAACTGTTTTTT.

The chain uses TRBV12-5 and TRBJ2-2; 8 bases fit TRBD2. The CDR3 has 14 amino acids. CDR1 is LGHNT, CDR2 FRNRAP, per germline. The V segment lost 6 bases and the J segment 4 bases; nucleotides outside the gene matches: 4. CDR3 nucleotide sequence: TGTGCTAGTGGCGGGGGGGCCGTCACCGGGGAGCTGTTTTTT. Translation gives CASGGGAVTGELFF.

This clonotype was recorded at least ten times. The chain is built from TRBV12-3 or TRBV12-4 and TRBJ1-5, with a tentative D call TRBD1 (6 bases). The CDR3 is 14 residues long. V lost 7 bases to trimming and J lost 3 bases, with 13 bases between them. CDR3 DNA sequence: TGTGCCAGCACCAGGGACACCTACAATCAGCCCCAGCATTTT. It translates to CASTRDTYNQPQHF.

The table lists this clonotype with a few counts. A clone one base away is much larger, so this may be a read error. The chain recombines TRBV7-3 with TRBJ2-1, with 10 positions matching TRBD2. Germline V gives CDR1 SGHTA, CDR2 FQGTGA. The length of the CDR3 is 15 residues. The CDR3 DNA reads as TGTGCCCGCAGCGTCTTCAGCGGGGGGGCCAATAAGCAGTTCTTC. As protein: CARSVFSGGANKQFF.

This clonotype was recorded many times. In DNA, the CDR3 is TGTGCCAGCAGCTTAGGGATTGGCTCCTACAATGAGCAGTTCTTC. The encoded protein is CASSLGIGSYNEQFF. This chain connects TRBV11-2 to TRBJ2-1; D unclear. The V and J ends lost 1 base and 0 bases respectively, with 7 bases between them. The CDR3 totals 15 residues. CDR1 is SGHAT and CDR2 is FQNNGV in the germline V gene.

This clonotype was seen a handful of times. This chain joins TRBV12-3 or TRBV12-4 and TRBJ2-1, with a tentative D call TRBD2 (6 bases). V lost 5 bases, J lost 5 bases, and 13 bases lay in between. The CDR3 runs to 14 residues. CDR3 DNA sequence: TGTGCCAGCAGTCGATCTGGAGGGCACAATGAGCAGTTCTTC. The encoded protein is CASSRSGGHNEQFF.

The chain joins TRBV7-9 to TRBJ2-1, with D tentatively TRBD1 or TRBD2 (5 bases each). V dropped 6 bases and J dropped 4 bases, with 16 bases sitting between them. The CDR3 spans 15 residues. CDR1 is SEHNR, CDR2 FQNEAQ, per germline (reference sequence). The CDR3 region has the DNA TGTGCCAGCAGTTGGTCAGGGACGAGTTACAATGAGCAGTTCTTC. Its protein is CASSWSGTSYNEQFF.

In the case of this clonotype: This may be a read error, as it is one base from a much larger clone. The chain has TRBV3-1 and TRBJ2-7; D is perhaps TRBD2 (7 bases). Per the germline V gene, CDR1 is LGHDT and CDR2 is YNNKEL (reference sequence). This CDR3 region has 14 residues. CDR3 nucleotide sequence: TGTACCAGCAGCCAAGAAACAGGGAGGGGCGAGCAGTACTTC. The encoded protein is CTSSQETGRGEQYF.

About this clonotype: This may come from a read error, since a much larger clone is one base off. The chain employs TRBV12-3 or TRBV12-4 and TRBJ2-5, with D tentatively TRBD2 (5 bases). The CDR3 has 11 amino acids. The CDR3 region is CVSSLSGAQYF. The CDR3 bases are TGTGTCAGCAGTCTATCCGGGGCCCAGTACTTC.

This clonotype was counted ten times or more. The rearrangement joins TRBV6-1 to TRBJ2-5; D is undetermined. The CDR3 totals 13 residues. The germline gives CDR1 MNHNS, CDR2 SASEGT. Trimming left V 4 bases short and J 5 bases short, with 11 bases between. In nucleotides, the CDR3 is TGTGCCAGCAGTGTCGAGCGCCGGGAGACCCAGTACTTC. Residues: CASSVERRETQYF.

Ten or more counts support this clonotype. CDR3 bases: TGTGCCAGCAGCCAAGATAGGACTAGCGGGACGTTCAATGAGCAGTTCTTC. Encoded protein: CASSQDRTSGTFNEQFF. The chain links TRBV3-1 to TRBJ2-1, with 12 bases identical to TRBD2. Germline V gene data show CDR1 as LGHDT and CDR2 as YNNKEL (reference sequence). This CDR3 has 17 amino acids. J lost 6 bases, V lost 0 bases, and 6 bases had no gene match.

This clonotype was detected many times. The chain has TRBV28 and TRBJ2-7; unclear D gene. Trimming stripped 5 bases from V and 0 bases from J, with 8 bases between. The CDR3 covers 13 residues. The germline gives CDR1 MDHEN, CDR2 SYDVKM. CDR3 protein: CASSDTSSYEQYF. For the CDR3, the DNA is TGTGCCAGCAGTGATACAAGCTCCTACGAGCAGTACTTC.

The chain links TRBV10-1 to TRBJ2-1; maybe TRBD2 (6 bases). V was trimmed by 6 bases and J by 6 bases, leaving 12 bases between them. CDR1 is WNHNN and CDR2 is SYGVQD in the germline V gene (reference sequence). The CDR3 consists of 13 residues. CDR3 protein: CASSAGSPNEQFF. In nucleotides, the CDR3 is TGCGCCAGCAGCGCGGGGTCCCCCAATGAGCAGTTCTTC.